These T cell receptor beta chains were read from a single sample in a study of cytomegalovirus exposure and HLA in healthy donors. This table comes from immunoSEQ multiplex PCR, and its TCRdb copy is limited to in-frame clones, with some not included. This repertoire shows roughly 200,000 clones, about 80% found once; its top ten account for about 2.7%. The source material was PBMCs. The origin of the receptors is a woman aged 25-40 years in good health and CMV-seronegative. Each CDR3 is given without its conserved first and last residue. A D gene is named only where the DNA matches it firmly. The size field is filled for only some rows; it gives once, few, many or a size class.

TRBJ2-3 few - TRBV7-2 ASSARQGTDTQY
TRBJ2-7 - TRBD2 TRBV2 AGREDTYEQY
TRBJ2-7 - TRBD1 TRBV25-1 ASSQGQGATHPTYEQY
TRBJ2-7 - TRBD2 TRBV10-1 ASSDGSGGSYEQY
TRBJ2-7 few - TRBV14 ASSSGVNQY
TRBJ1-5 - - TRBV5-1 ASSLQVGDQPQH
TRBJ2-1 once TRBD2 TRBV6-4 ASSDRAGRYNEQF
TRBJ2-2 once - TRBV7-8 ASSPLGAAPINTGELF
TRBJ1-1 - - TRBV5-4 ASSFGGTLHMNTEAF
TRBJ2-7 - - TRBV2 ASDRPGTGTYEQY
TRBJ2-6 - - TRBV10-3 AISANSMGANVLT
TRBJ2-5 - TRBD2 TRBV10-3 AISTSGSGIGETQY
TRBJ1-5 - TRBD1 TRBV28 ASSLGTGRFQPQH
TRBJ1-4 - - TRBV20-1 SAQEDEKLF
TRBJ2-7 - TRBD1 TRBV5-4 ASSPKPGQGYEQY
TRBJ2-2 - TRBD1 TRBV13 ASSYFGTGDTGELF
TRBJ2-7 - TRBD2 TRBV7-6 ASSFTGEGYEQY
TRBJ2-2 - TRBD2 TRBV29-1 SVEVLAGLSGELF
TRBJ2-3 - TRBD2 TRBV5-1 ASSLSLAGGQDTQY
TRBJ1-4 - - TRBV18 ASSPVTAGEKLF
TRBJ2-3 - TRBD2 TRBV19 ASSIGSGIADTQY
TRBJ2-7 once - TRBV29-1 SVKIGFSYEQY
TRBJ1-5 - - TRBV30 AWRGYRADQPQH
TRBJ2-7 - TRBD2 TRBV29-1 SVVAGGRSYEQY
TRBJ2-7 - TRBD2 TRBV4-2 ASSRSVAGGPFEQY
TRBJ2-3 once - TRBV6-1 ASSLVPGGTQY
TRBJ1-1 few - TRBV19 ASSPAGDEAF
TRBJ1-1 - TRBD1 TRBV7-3 ASSYTIDRGLNTEAF
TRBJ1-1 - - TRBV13 ASSFLQGPTTEAF
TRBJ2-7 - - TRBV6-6 ASSYQGAVEQY
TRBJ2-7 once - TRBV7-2 ASSLAGAGVPYEQY
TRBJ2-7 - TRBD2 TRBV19 ASSVLAGGAYEQY
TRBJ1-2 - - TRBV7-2 ASSLGYRVSGYGYT
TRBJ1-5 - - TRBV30 AWSAGTNQPQH
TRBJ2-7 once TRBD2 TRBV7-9 ASSLRRGGNPYEQY
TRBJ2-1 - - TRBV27 ASSSGVNSYNEQF
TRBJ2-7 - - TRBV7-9 ASSFGAYEQY
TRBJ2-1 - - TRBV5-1 ASSSQGFTENEQF
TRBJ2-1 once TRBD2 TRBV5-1 ASSLVAGGRNEQF
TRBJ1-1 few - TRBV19 ASSWSGMNTEAF
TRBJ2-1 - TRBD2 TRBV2 ASTETSGGFNEQF
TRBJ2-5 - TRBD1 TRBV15 ATSRTGSGETQY
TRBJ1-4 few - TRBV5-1 ASSHAGGKASEKLF
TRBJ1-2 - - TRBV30 AWMAYRDRDGYP
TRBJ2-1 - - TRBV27 ASSIAQGNEQF
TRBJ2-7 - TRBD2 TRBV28 ASSFLAGAGGPTYEQY
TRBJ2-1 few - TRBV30 AGSYRDEQF
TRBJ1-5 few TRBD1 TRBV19 ASSIETTGRSSPQH
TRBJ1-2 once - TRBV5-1 ASSRGSNYGYT
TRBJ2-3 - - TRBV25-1 ASSESEGEGTDTQY
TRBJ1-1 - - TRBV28 ASDLGRDGAF
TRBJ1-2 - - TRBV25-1 ASSEFGPGGYGYT